Each of the 27 T cell receptor beta chains below was sequenced from the same sample in a study of blood T cells in healthy people across ages. Next came a second PCR, run for about 7 to 12 cycles, which used a sample-barcoded 5' primer along with a J-beta primer mix. TCRdb processed the 5' RACE reads anew with MiXCR; each CDR3 protein has one entry. The sample shows hundreds of thousands of distinct CDR3 sequences, 45% to 65% of them seen only once. The sequenced sample was blood. The receptors were sampled from a man aged 60 to 75 in good health.

This clonotype was seen more than once but under ten times. The chain has TRBV27 and TRBJ2-1; D possibly corresponds to TRBD1 (6 bases). The V end lost 5 bases, the J end lost 7 bases, and 12 bases lay between the germline ends. Germline V gene lookup returns CDR1 MNHEY and CDR2 SMNVEV (reference sequence). CDR3 length: 13 residues. In DNA, the CDR3 is TGTGCCAGCAGTCCCTTACAGGGTAATGAGCAGTTCTTC. It is translated as CASSPLQGNEQFF.

The CDR3 nucleotides read TGTGCCAGCAGTCCCGGGGACAGTTCTCCCATTCAGTACTTC. This sequence encodes CASSPGDSSPIQYF. The rearrangement links TRBV6-1 to TRBJ2-4; the match to TRBD1 covers 7 bases. Trimming at V came to 5 bases and at J to 9 bases, leaving 10 bases not matched to a gene. The CDR3 loop spans 14 amino acids. The germline CDR1 and CDR2 sequences are MNHNS and SASEGT.

This clonotype was seen more than once but under ten times. The rearrangement joins TRBV25-1 to TRBJ2-5; a possible D gene is TRBD1 (5 bases). Germline assignment: CDR1 MGHDK and CDR2 SYGVNS. This CDR3 has 16 amino acids. Trimming removed 6 bases from V and 4 bases from J, with 21 bases in between. Here the CDR3 reads CASRVTRVGLRETQYF. The DNA of the CDR3 is TGTGCCAGCAGAGTAACCAGGGTAGGGTTACGAGAGACCCAGTACTTC.

The chain links TRBV27 to TRBJ2-6, with D tentatively TRBD1 (5 bases). The CDR3 runs 15 residues. V was pared by 2 bases and J by 3 bases, with 8 bases between. The germline gives CDR1 MNHEY, CDR2 SMNVEV (reference sequence). The CDR3 region is CASSLQGIGANVLTF. In DNA form, the CDR3 reads TGTGCCAGCAGTTTACAGGGTATTGGGGCCAACGTCCTGACTTTC. Based on the CDR3 plus reference TRBV27 and TRBJ2-6, the full variable domain is EAQVTQNPRYLITVTGKKLTVTCSQNMNHEYMSWYRQDPGLGLRQIYYSMNVEVTDKGDVPEGYKVSRKEKRNFPLILESPSPNQTSLYFCASSLQGIGANVLTFGAGSRLTVL.

The chain links TRBV6-1 to TRBJ1-1; tentative D call: TRBD1 (5 bases). CDR1 and CDR2 from the germline V gene are MNHNS and SASEGT. The V end lost 6 bases, the J end lost 0 bases, and 17 bases lay between the germline ends. The CDR3 contains 16 residues. CDR3 DNA: TGTGCCAGCAGGGACGGCGGGACTCCGATGAACACTGAAGCTTTCTTT. This sequence encodes CASRDGGTPMNTEAFF.

The chain has TRBV5-1 and TRBJ2-3, with 10 bases fitting TRBD2. This CDR3 spans 14 amino acids. After removal of 4 bases from V and 6 bases from J, the junction contained 5 bases not matched to a gene. Germline V gives CDR1 SGHRS, CDR2 YFSETQ. CDR3 sequence (DNA): TGCGCCAGCAGCCCAACTAGCGGGGTCGATACGCAGTATTTT. As protein: CASSPTSGVDTQYF.

This chain joins TRBV11-2 and TRBJ2-1; unclear D gene. V was clipped by 2 bases and J by 6 bases, with 8 bases between them. The germline CDR1 and CDR2 sequences are SGHAT and FQNNGV. The CDR3 length is 13 residues. The CDR3 loop reads CASSLNSINEQFF. The CDR3 DNA reads as TGTGCCAGCAGCTTAAACTCCATCAATGAGCAGTTCTTC.

The chain is built from TRBV28 and TRBJ2-5, with TRBD2 matching over 10 bases. Germline loops: CDR1 MDHEN, CDR2 SYDVKM. This CDR3 is 14 amino acids long. Trimming at V came to 5 bases and at J to 2 bases, leaving 2 bases not matched to a gene. The CDR3 sequence is CASSNSGGQETQYF. The CDR3 DNA reads TGTGCCAGCAGTAATAGCGGGGGGCAAGAGACCCAGTACTTC.

This rearrangement joins TRBV4-2 to TRBJ2-7, with 10 bases matching TRBD2. The CDR3 runs 13 residues. Germline V gene data show CDR1 as LGHNA and CDR2 as YNFKEQ. V was clipped by 11 bases and J by 1 base; unmatched bases: 5. DNA for the CDR3: TGTGCCTCTAGCGGGGGCGTATCCTACGAGCAGTACTTC. Translation gives CASSGGVSYEQYF.

This clonotype came up many times. The chain couples TRBV4-1 to TRBJ2-5; perhaps TRBD1 as D (8 bases). V dropped 5 bases and J dropped 1 base, with 17 bases sitting between them. The CDR3 is 16 amino acids. Germline CDR1 MGHRA, CDR2 YSYEKL. The CDR3 region is CASSYRGGRTQETQYF. The DNA for the CDR3 is TGCGCCAGCAGCTACAGGGGGGGCAGGACCCAAGAGACCCAGTACTTC.

The chain links TRBV6-1 to TRBJ1-5; 11 positions match TRBD1. Germline values: CDR1 MNHNS, CDR2 SASEGT. The CDR3 loop spans 17 amino acids. Losses at the gene ends were 4 bases for V and 1 base for J; bases not matched to a gene: 6. CDR3 in amino acids: CASSAGTGGSSNQPQHF. The DNA for the CDR3 is TGTGCCAGCAGTGCCGGGACAGGGGGTTCGAGCAATCAGCCCCAGCATTTT.

The V call is TRBV20-1, the J call TRBJ2-1; 13 bases line up with TRBD2. The CDR3 runs to 17 residues. V shed 5 bases, J shed 1 base, and the junction held 8 bases outside the gene matches. Germline V gene lookup returns CDR1 DFQATT and CDR2 SNEGSKA (reference sequence). DNA of the CDR3: TGCAGTGCTCTTGGACTAGCGGGGGCGGCTTCCTACAATGAGCAGTTCTTC. It encodes CSALGLAGAASYNEQFF.

This clonotype was recorded a few times. The chain links TRBV7-2 to TRBJ2-7, with 9 bases that match TRBD1. Germline V gene lookup returns CDR1 SGHTA and CDR2 FQGNSA. J lost 5 bases, V lost 5 bases, and 13 bases had no gene match. This CDR3 comprises 16 residues. In DNA form, the CDR3 reads TGTGCCAGCAGCCCCGACAAGGACAGGGGACTCCACGAGCAGTACTTC. Encoded protein: CASSPDKDRGLHEQYF.

V is TRBV12-3 or TRBV12-4 and J is TRBJ1-4, with D perhaps TRBD1 (5 bases). CDR3 length equals 14 residues. V was trimmed by 6 bases and J by 7 bases, leaving 15 bases between them. CDR3: CASSRPGTSEKLFF. DNA for the CDR3: TGTGCCAGCAGCCGCCCCGGGACGAGTGAAAAACTGTTTTTT.

In its sample, this clonotype was seen a few times. This rearrangement joins TRBV27 to TRBJ1-6; the D is unclear. Germline CDR1 MNHEY, CDR2 SMNVEV (reference sequence). The V end lost 5 bases, the J end lost 2 bases, and 10 bases lay between the germline ends. This CDR3 spans 15 amino acids. Here the CDR3 reads CASSTPQTYNSPLHF. Written as DNA, the CDR3 is TGTGCCAGCAGTACCCCACAAACCTATAATTCACCCCTCCACTTT.

This clonotype has a handful of counts. The chain links TRBV4-2 to TRBJ2-3; 9 nucleotides agree with TRBD2. Germline CDR1 is LGHNA and CDR2 is YNFKEQ. The CDR3 is 17 residues long. After removal of 0 bases from V and 3 bases from J, the junction contained 7 bases not matched to a gene. The DNA for the CDR3 is TGTGCCAGCAGCCAAGATCCCTCTAGCGGGGTAACAGATACGCAGTATTTT. Its protein product is CASSQDPSSGVTDTQYF.

Remarks on this clonotype: A read error may account for a junction end that differs from germline. This chain connects TRBV12-3 or TRBV12-4 to TRBJ2-5; 7 nucleotides align to TRBD2. This CDR3 has 15 amino acids. The CDR3 loop is CASSFGLEVYNEQYF. CDR3 in DNA: TGCGCCAGCAGTTTCGGACTAGAAGTTTACAATGAGCAGTACTTC.

This clonotype was observed a handful of times. The V and J genes are TRBV7-8 and TRBJ2-3; maybe TRBD2 (6 bases). V was shortened by 5 bases and J by 4 bases, with 16 bases between the two germline ends. This CDR3 comprises 15 residues. CDR1 is SGHVS, CDR2 FQNEAQ, per germline. CDR3 sequence reads: CASSPDGWRADTQYF. CDR3 in DNA: TGTGCCAGCAGCCCGGACGGGTGGAGGGCAGATACGCAGTATTTT.

The CDR3 DNA sequence: TGTGCCAGCAGTGTCAATCCAGGGCAGGGGTTCGATACGCAGTATTTT. Its protein product is CASSVNPGQGFDTQYF. The genes are TRBV6-1 and TRBJ2-3, with D possibly matching TRBD1 (6 bases). CDR1 and CDR2 from the germline V gene are MNHNS and SASEGT. V lost 4 bases, J lost 6 bases, and 20 bases lay in between. This CDR3 is built from 16 residues.

The gene calls are TRBV5-4 and TRBJ2-4; 8 nucleotides align to TRBD1. This CDR3 is built from 13 residues. CDR1 and CDR2 (germline): SGHNT, YYREEE (reference sequence). Trimming cost V 4 bases and J 7 bases; bases outside gene matches: 4. The CDR3 here is CASSVGQGNIQYF. CDR3 in DNA: TGTGCCAGCAGCGTAGGACAGGGTAACATTCAGTACTTC.

The CDR3 DNA reads TGCAGTGTTGCAGGAATTGGTAGAAACATTCAGTACTTC. This codes for CSVAGIGRNIQYF. This chain links TRBV20-1 with TRBJ2-4, with unresolved D. V lost 7 bases and J 6 bases, leaving 16 bases between the germline ends. The CDR3 has 13 amino acids. CDR1 DFQATT and CDR2 SNEGSKA come from the germline V gene (reference sequence).

The rearrangement joins TRBV12-3 or TRBV12-4 to TRBJ2-3, with D unresolved. V shed 6 bases and J shed 5 bases, with 12 bases lying between them. The CDR3 has 13 residues. CDR3 amino acids: CASSRFTGDTQYF. DNA for the CDR3: TGTGCCAGCAGCCGCTTTACGGGAGATACGCAGTATTTT.

This clonotype was counted between two and nine times. V and J are TRBV10-3 and TRBJ2-5; possibly TRBD1 for D (6 bases). CDR3 length: 12 amino acids. V was shortened by 10 bases and J by 2 bases, with 11 bases between the two germline ends. CDR1 and CDR2 (germline): ENHRY, SYGVKD. The CDR3 DNA reads as TGTGCCACATCTGGGACACAAGAGACCCAGTACTTC. Translated, it gives CATSGTQETQYF.

The CDR3 sequence: CASRSGREYF. CDR3 nucleotide sequence: TGTGCCAGCAGATCCGGAAGGGAGTACTTC. The chain combines TRBV27 with TRBJ2-4, with D unclear. Between the trimmed V and J ends, which lost 6 bases and 14 bases, there was a span of 11 bases. Germline CDR1 is MNHEY and CDR2 is SMNVEV (reference sequence). The CDR3 has 10 amino acids.

This clonotype was seen only a few times. The rearrangement uses TRBV6-2 or TRBV6-3 and TRBJ2-5; 10 nucleotides line up with TRBD1. The CDR3 runs 15 residues. Germline V lookup: CDR1 MNHEY, CDR2 SVGEGT. The junction had 9 bases not matched to a gene; V was cut back by 6 bases and J by 5 bases. CDR3 in DNA: TGTGCCAGCAGCCAGGGACAGGGGAAATGGGAGACCCAGTACTTC. It codes for CASSQGQGKWETQYF.

CDR3 sequence (DNA): TGTGCCAGCAGTCAGAGAGCGTATGAGCAGTTCTTC. It yields the protein CASSQRAYEQFF. The chain carries TRBV21-1 and TRBJ2-1. TRBV21-1 is a recognized pseudogene. This CDR3 contains 12 residues.

The chain recombines TRBV7-2 with TRBJ2-3; D ambiguous. The CDR3 loop spans 16 amino acids. Germline CDR1 SGHTA, CDR2 FQGNSA. Trimming took off 2 bases at V and 6 bases at J, with 18 bases between the two ends. The CDR3: CASSLTRRVIGDTQYF. The CDR3 bases are TGTGCCAGCAGCTTAACACGCAGAGTGATAGGGGATACGCAGTATTTT. Full variable domain (rest looked up from reference TRBV7-2 and TRBJ2-3): GAGVSQSPSNKVTEKGKDVELRCDPISGHTALYWYRQSLGQGLEFLIYFQGNSAPDKSGLPSDRFSAERTGGSVSTLTIQRTQQEDSAVYLCASSLTRRVIGDTQYFGPGTRLTVL.